The next 11 T cell receptor beta chains were all read from a single sample in a study of blood T cell repertoires in COVID-19. TCRdb's table, derived via immunoSEQ multiplex PCR, lists solely in-frame clones and lacks some. The table records 250,000 to 300,000 clones, approximately 86% of them present only once. The sample was peripheral blood. Receptors were obtained from a woman in her 70s with COVID-19, enrolled during active disease.

The V and J genes are TRBV9 and TRBJ2-3, with 8 bases fitting TRBD2. Per the germline V gene, CDR1 is SGDLS and CDR2 is YYNGEE. Trimming cost V 3 bases and J 0 bases; bases outside gene matches: 6. The CDR3 consists of 16 residues. The CDR3 sequence: CASSAPAGDSTDTQYF. The DNA for the CDR3 is TGTGCCAGCAGCGCCCCAGCGGGGGATAGCACAGATACGCAGTATTTT. Full variable domain (missing parts from reference TRBV9 and TRBJ2-3): DSGVTQTPKHLITATGQRVTLRCSPRSGDLSVYWYQQSLDQGLQFLIQYYNGEERAKGNILERFSAQQFPDLHSELNLSSLELGDSALYFCASSAPAGDSTDTQYFGPGTRLTVL.

This clone came up once. This rearrangement joins TRBV18 to TRBJ2-7, with a possible D match to TRBD2 (6 bases). There are 14 residues in the CDR3. V was pared by 3 bases and J by 6 bases, with 15 bases between. Germline-derived CDR1 and CDR2 are KGHSH and LQKENI. This chain's CDR3 is CASSPGGGLSEQYF. The CDR3, as DNA: TGTGCCAGCTCACCGGGCGGAGGGTTGAGCGAGCAGTACTTC.

In the case of this clone: A much larger clone differs from this one at a single base, so this may be a read error. The same CDR3 arises from other DNA sequences in this sample as well. V and J are TRBV30 and TRBJ2-7; the match to TRBD2 covers 13 bases. CDR3 length: 14 amino acids. Looked up from germline, CDR1 is GTSNPN and CDR2 is SVGIG (reference sequence). V was clipped by 2 bases and J by 2 bases; unmatched bases: 0. The CDR3 here is CAWSTSGGAYEQYF. CDR3 coding DNA: TGTGCCTGGAGTACTAGCGGGGGGGCCTACGAGCAGTACTTC.

As concerns this clone: The sample holds other DNA sequences that translate to the same CDR3. The chain is built from TRBV5-1 and TRBJ2-3, with 10 bases matching TRBD1. The germline V gene encodes CDR1 SGHRS and CDR2 YFSETQ. Trimming removed 4 bases from V and 3 bases from J; junction bases left unmatched: 5. The CDR3 runs to 15 residues. The CDR3 reads CASSKGQGSTDTQYF. In nucleotides, the CDR3 is TGCGCCAGCAGCAAGGGACAGGGGTCGACAGATACGCAGTATTTT.

Note on this clone: Other DNA sequences within the sample encode an identical CDR3. The V gene is TRBV6-5, the J gene TRBJ2-5, with TRBD2 identical over 12 bases. Germline V gene sequence: CDR1 MNHEY, CDR2 SVGAGI. V lost 4 bases, J lost 2 bases, and 2 bases stayed unmatched. This CDR3 spans 15 amino acids. The CDR3 bases are TGTGCCAGCAGTTCGCTAGCGGGGGGGCAAGAGACCCAGTACTTC. Its protein is CASSSLAGGQETQYF.

The chain uses TRBV27 and TRBJ1-1; the D gene is possibly TRBD1 (6 bases). The CDR3 covers 13 residues. V lost 3 bases and J 6 bases, leaving 11 bases between the germline ends. The V gene's germline CDR1 is MNHEY and CDR2 SMNVEV (reference sequence). CDR3 coding DNA: TGTGCCAGCAGTTTTTCGGGGGGCGCTGAAGCTTTCTTT. Amino acid sequence: CASSFSGGAEAFF.

The chain links TRBV7-2 to TRBJ2-6; 7 nucleotides line up with TRBD1. The V gene's germline CDR1 is SGHTA and CDR2 FQGNSA. V dropped 7 bases and J dropped 4; count of bases not matched to a gene: 7. The CDR3 extends over 15 amino acids. The chain's CDR3 is CASTYRGDGANVLTF. CDR3 bases: TGTGCCAGCACCTACAGGGGAGACGGGGCCAACGTCCTGACTTTC.

This clone appeared once. The chain combines TRBV10-3 with TRBJ1-5, with unresolved D. This CDR3 is 15 amino acids long. V lost 0 bases to trimming and J lost 4 bases, with 10 bases between them. Germline CDR1 and CDR2: ENHRY and SYGVKD. The CDR3 DNA is TGTGCCATCAGTGAGTCGGTACAGTTAAATCAGCCCCAGCATTTT. Protein: CAISESVQLNQPQHF.

The chain uses TRBV7-9 and TRBJ1-4; no definite D call. Germline-derived CDR1 and CDR2 are SEHNR and FQNEAQ (reference sequence). V shed 3 bases and J shed 0 bases, with 8 bases lying between them. This CDR3 contains 15 residues. CDR3 sequence reads: CASSFGSPTNEKLFF. CDR3 DNA: TGTGCCAGCAGCTTTGGGAGCCCAACTAATGAAAAACTGTTTTTT.

This chain uses TRBV5-5 with TRBJ2-7, with D tentatively TRBD2 (6 bases). This CDR3 is 14 amino acids long. The V gene lost 3 bases and the J gene lost 5 bases, with 15 bases spanning the gap. In germline, CDR1 is SGHKS, CDR2 YYEKEE (reference sequence). CDR3 region: CASSSGRGLDEQYF. CDR3 bases: TGTGCCAGCAGCTCGGGACGGGGGTTGGACGAGCAGTACTTC.

CDR3 in DNA: TGTGCCAGCAGTTTCCCCCGCCATTGGGGAGAGAATTCACCCCTCCACTTT. Residues: CASSFPRHWGENSPLHF. V usage is TRBV27 and J usage is TRBJ1-6; no reliable D call. Trimming took off 3 bases at V and 7 bases at J, with 19 bases between the two ends. Germline CDR1 is MNHEY and CDR2 is SMNVEV (reference sequence). This CDR3 region has 17 residues.